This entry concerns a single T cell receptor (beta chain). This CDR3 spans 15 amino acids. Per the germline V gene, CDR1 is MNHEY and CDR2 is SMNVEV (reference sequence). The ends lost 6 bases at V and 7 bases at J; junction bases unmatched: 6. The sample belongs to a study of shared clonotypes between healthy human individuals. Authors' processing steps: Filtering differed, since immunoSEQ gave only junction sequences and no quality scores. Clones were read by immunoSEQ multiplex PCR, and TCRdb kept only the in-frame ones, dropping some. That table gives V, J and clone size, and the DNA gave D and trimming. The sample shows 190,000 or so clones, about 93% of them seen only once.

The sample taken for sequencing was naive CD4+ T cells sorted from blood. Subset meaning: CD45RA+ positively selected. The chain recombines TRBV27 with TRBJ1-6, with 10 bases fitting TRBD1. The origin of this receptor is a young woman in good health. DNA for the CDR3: TGTGCCAGCAGAGACAGGGGGCGCCTCAATTCACCCCTCCACTTT. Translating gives CASRDRGRLNSPLHF.